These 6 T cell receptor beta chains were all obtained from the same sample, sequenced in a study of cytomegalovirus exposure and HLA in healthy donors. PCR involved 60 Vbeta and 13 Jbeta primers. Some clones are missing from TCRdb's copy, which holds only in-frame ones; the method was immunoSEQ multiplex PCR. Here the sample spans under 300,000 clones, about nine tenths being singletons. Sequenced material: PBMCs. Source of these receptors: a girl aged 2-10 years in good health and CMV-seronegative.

In DNA form, the CDR3 reads TGTGCCAGCAGTCCCCACGGACAGGGTATCAAGGATACGCAGTATTTT. It specifies CASSPHGQGIKDTQYF. This chain links TRBV28 with TRBJ2-3, with 8 bases identical to TRBD1. The CDR3 runs to 16 residues. Losses at the gene ends were 5 bases for V and 6 bases for J; bases not matched to a gene: 13. The germline CDR1 and CDR2 sequences are MDHEN and SYDVKM.

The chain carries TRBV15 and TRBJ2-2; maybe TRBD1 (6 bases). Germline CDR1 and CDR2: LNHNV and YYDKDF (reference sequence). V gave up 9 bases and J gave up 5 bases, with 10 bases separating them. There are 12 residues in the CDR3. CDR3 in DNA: TGTGCCACAAGGACAGCTACCGGGGAGCTGTTTTTT. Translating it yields CATRTATGELFF.

This CDR3 reads CASSIPRQGGMNTEAFF. CDR3 DNA sequence: TGTGCCAGTAGTATCCCTCGACAGGGGGGAATGAACACTGAAGCTTTCTTT. The chain employs TRBV19 and TRBJ1-1, with 9 bases aligning to TRBD1. The CDR3 runs to 17 residues. V shed 3 bases and J 0 bases; nucleotides not matched to a gene: 8. Germline V gene sequence: CDR1 LNHDA, CDR2 SQIVND (reference sequence).

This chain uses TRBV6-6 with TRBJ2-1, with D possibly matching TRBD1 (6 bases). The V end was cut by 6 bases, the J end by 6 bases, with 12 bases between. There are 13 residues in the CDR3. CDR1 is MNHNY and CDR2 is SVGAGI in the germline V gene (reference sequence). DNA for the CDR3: TGTGCCAGCAGCCCACTAGGGGGCAATGAGCAGTTCTTC. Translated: CASSPLGGNEQFF.

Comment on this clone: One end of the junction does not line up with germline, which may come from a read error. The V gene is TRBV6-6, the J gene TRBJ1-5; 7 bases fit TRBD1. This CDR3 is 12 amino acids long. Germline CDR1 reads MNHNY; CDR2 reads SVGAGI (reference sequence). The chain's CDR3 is CASSYSGGTDNF. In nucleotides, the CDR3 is TGTGCCAGCAGTTACTCAGGGGGGACAGACAATTTT.

The CDR3 DNA reads TGCACCAGCAGCCTTAACCAGGGAAGGTTCGGAAGAGAGACCCAGTACTTC. This sequence encodes CTSSLNQGRFGRETQYF. The chain is built from TRBV1 and TRBJ2-5; the D call TRBD1 from the table was never checked on the DNA. TRBV1 is a documented pseudogene. The CDR3 has 17 amino acids.